Listed below are T cell receptor beta chains from one sample, sequenced in a study of PD-L1 blockade in urothelial cancer. Assay used: immunoSEQ multiplex PCR; TCRdb lists only in-frame clones, some missing. This repertoire shows under 40,000 clones, 85% to 90% found once; its top ten account for approximately 2%. The source was PBMCs, collected around atezolizumab (anti-PD-L1) treatment. These receptors originate from a man aged 55 to 70 with urothelial cancer. Each CDR3 is given without its conserved first and last residue. Fields, in order: clone size, J gene, CDR3 length, D gene, V gene, CDR3 protein. D genes are given only for firm matches. Size is omitted from some rows. Given values are once, few, many or a class for expanded clones.

>-|TRBJ1-2|13|TRBD1|TRBV6-6
ASSYGDRGAGGYT
>once|TRBJ2-3|12|TRBD2|TRBV19
ASKTSVNTDTQY
>-|TRBJ1-5|13|-|TRBV27
ASSLRGTSNQPQH
>-|TRBJ1-5|13|-|TRBV10-3
AISENGGSNQPQH
>once|TRBJ1-2|11|TRBD1|TRBV18
ASSPGQVYGYT
>-|TRBJ1-4|12|TRBD1|TRBV7-6
ASSYGQGGEKLF
>-|TRBJ2-2|12|TRBD2|TRBV5-1
ASSGGGASGELF
>-|TRBJ1-5|14|-|TRBV28
ASSFARDASNQPQH
>-|TRBJ2-3|12|-|TRBV6-6
ASSYTTGTDTQY
>-|TRBJ2-5|15|TRBD2|TRBV7-9
ASSLGTSGATGETQY